One sample yielded the 21 T cell receptor beta chains listed below, sequenced in a study of blood T cell repertoires in COVID-19. Sequencing used immunoSEQ multiplex PCR; TCRdb keeps in-frame clones, though not all of them. The repertoire holds 60,000 to 80,000 clones, with about 85% as singletons. Material for sequencing was peripheral blood. These receptors were taken from a man aged 50-60 years with COVID-19, enrolled during active disease.

This sequence joins TRBV19 and TRBJ2-3, with 14 bases fitting TRBD2. The CDR3 has 18 amino acids. V dropped 1 base and J dropped 6; count of bases not matched to a gene: 9. The germline CDR1 and CDR2 sequences are LNHDA and SQIVND (reference sequence). The CDR3 bases are TGTGCCAGTAGTATAGGGGTAGGACTAGCGGGAGGACCGGATACGCAGTATTTT. It is translated as CASSIGVGLAGGPDTQYF.

This chain joins TRBV6-5 and TRBJ1-2; D is perhaps TRBD1 (5 bases). This CDR3 is built from 15 residues. Germline loops: CDR1 MNHEY, CDR2 SVGAGI. Deletions cut 0 bases from V and 4 bases from J, with 12 bases between. The CDR3, as DNA: TGTGCCAGCAGTTACTCGGTAGGGGCAGGCTATGGCTACACCTTC. Its protein is CASSYSVGAGYGYTF.

The V and J genes are TRBV5-1 and TRBJ2-1; D is possibly TRBD1 (5 bases). Between the trimmed V and J ends, which lost 4 bases and 3 bases, there was a span of 17 bases. Germline CDR1 SGHRS, CDR2 YFSETQ. The CDR3 sequence is 16 residues long. CDR3 loop: CASSPTPQGLYNEQFF. The CDR3 region has the DNA TGCGCCAGCAGCCCTACCCCGCAGGGCCTCTACAATGAGCAGTTCTTC.

J is TRBJ1-2 and V is TRBV4-1; 8 nucleotides agree with TRBD1. Germline CDR1 and CDR2: MGHRA and YSYEKL. Trimming took 4 bases from V and 3 from J; bases not matched to a gene: 7. CDR3 size: 15 residues. CDR3 protein: CASSLTQGADYGYTF. The CDR3 DNA reads as TGCGCCAGCAGCCTGACGCAGGGGGCAGACTATGGCTACACCTTC.

The chain has TRBV7-9 and TRBJ1-4; TRBD1 matches at 8 bases. CDR3 size: 14 residues. Germline loops: CDR1 SEHNR, CDR2 FQNEAQ (reference sequence). V gave up 2 bases and J gave up 5 bases; unmatched junction bases: 1. DNA of the CDR3: TGTGCCAGCAGCTTACGACAGGGGAATGAAAAACTGTTTTTT. This gives the protein CASSLRQGNEKLFF.

The chain uses TRBV20-1 and TRBJ2-7; 8 nucleotides line up with TRBD2. The germline V gene encodes CDR1 DFQATT and CDR2 SNEGSKA (reference sequence). The CDR3 has 15 amino acids. Trimming at V came to 3 bases and at J to 3 bases, leaving 10 bases not matched to a gene. CDR3 sequence (DNA): TGCAGTGCTAGTATGGGAGCGGGAGAAAGCTACGAGCAGTACTTC. It is translated as CSASMGAGESYEQYF.

The chain joins TRBV7-2 to TRBJ2-7; no clear D. Trimming took 2 bases from V and 3 from J, leaving 5 bases between them. Germline V lookup: CDR1 SGHTA, CDR2 FQGNSA. The CDR3 has 12 residues. As DNA, the CDR3 is TGTGCCAGCAGCTTACCATTCTACGAGCAGTACTTC. Amino acids: CASSLPFYEQYF.

The chain uses TRBV30 and TRBJ2-5; D may be TRBD2 (5 bases). V was cut by 0 bases and J by 5 bases, with 13 bases left in between. The CDR3 totals 14 residues. Germline CDR1 is GTSNPN and CDR2 is SVGIG (reference sequence). CDR3 sequence (DNA): TGTGCCTGGAGTGTGCTAGGGAGCCCTGAGACCCAGTACTTC. Translation: CAWSVLGSPETQYF.

This clone was counted a single time. The chain joins TRBV19 to TRBJ1-4; 7 bases map to TRBD1. Trimming removed 7 bases from V and 8 bases from J; junction bases left unmatched: 10. This CDR3 has 14 residues. CDR1 is LNHDA and CDR2 is SQIVND in the germline V gene (reference sequence). DNA of the CDR3: TGTGCCAGTAAAGCGTCGGGACAGCCAGAAAAACTGTTTTTT. Translating it yields CASKASGQPEKLFF.

The chain recombines TRBV28 with TRBJ2-1; D is perhaps TRBD2 (7 bases). CDR1 and CDR2 from the germline V gene are MDHEN and SYDVKM. Trimming cost V 5 bases and J 3 bases, with 14 bases left between them. The CDR3 has 15 residues. CDR3 in amino acids: CASSEGGRDYNEQFF. CDR3 sequence (DNA): TGTGCCAGCAGTGAGGGGGGGCGGGACTACAATGAGCAGTTCTTC.

V is TRBV19 and J is TRBJ2-1; 9 bases are shared with TRBD2. Germline loops: CDR1 LNHDA, CDR2 SQIVND (reference sequence). The length of the CDR3 is 14 residues. V lost 10 bases and J lost 12; bases outside the gene matches: 16. CDR3 loop: CATRLSGSGVRQFF. CDR3 DNA: TGTGCCACCCGCCTTAGCGGGAGTGGGGTCAGGCAGTTCTTC.

V usage is TRBV5-4 and J usage is TRBJ2-7, with a tentative D call TRBD1 (6 bases). CDR3 length: 13 amino acids. The V gene's germline CDR1 is SGHNT and CDR2 YYREEE (reference sequence). V was clipped by 7 bases and J by 7 bases, with 18 bases between them. The chain's CDR3 is CASGIDRFGEQYF. The CDR3 coding sequence is TGTGCCAGCGGAATCGACAGGTTTGGGGAGCAGTACTTC.

V is TRBV6-2 or TRBV6-3 and J is TRBJ2-3; maybe TRBD1 (6 bases). Germline CDR1 and CDR2: MNHEY and SVGEGT. V lost 4 bases and J 4 bases, leaving 9 bases between the germline ends. This CDR3 spans 13 amino acids. The CDR3 here is CASSSPGADTQYF. CDR3 DNA: TGTGCCAGCAGTTCCCCAGGGGCAGATACGCAGTATTTT.

There are many counts of this clone. CDR3 protein: CATSALAGETQYF. CDR3 coding DNA: TGTGCCACCAGTGCGCTAGCGGGAGAGACCCAGTACTTC. The chain carries TRBV15 and TRBJ2-5, with 8 nucleotides matching TRBD2. The CDR3 is 13 residues long. Germline V gene sequence: CDR1 LNHNV, CDR2 YYDKDF (reference sequence). Unmatched junction bases numbered 4, after V lost 6 bases and J lost 4 bases.

The chain has TRBV6-5 and TRBJ2-7; 9 bases map to TRBD1. Losses at the gene ends were 10 bases for V and 3 bases for J; bases not matched to a gene: 13. The germline gives CDR1 MNHEY, CDR2 SVGAGI. The CDR3 loop spans 15 amino acids. The CDR3 nucleotides read TGTGCCACTCGGCCCGGGACAGGGTGGAACTACGAGCAGTACTTC. Translating gives CATRPGTGWNYEQYF.

The V gene is TRBV11-2, the J gene TRBJ2-5; the D is unclear. Germline V gene lookup returns CDR1 SGHAT and CDR2 FQNNGV. V lost 0 bases and J lost 5, with 13 bases in between. This CDR3 is built from 15 residues. The CDR3 protein is CASSLDRGSLETQYF. The CDR3 region has the DNA TGTGCCAGCAGCTTAGATCGAGGTAGCTTGGAGACCCAGTACTTC. Together with reference TRBV11-2 and TRBJ2-5, the CDR3 gives the full variable domain: EAGVAQSPRYKIIEKRQSVAFWCNPISGHATLYWYQQILGQGPKLLIQFQNNGVVDDSQLPKDRFSAERLKGVDSTLKIQPAKLEDSAVYLCASSLDRGSLETQYFGPGTRLLVL.

The V and J genes are TRBV19 and TRBJ1-4; 7 positions agree with TRBD1. The junction had 12 bases not matched to a gene; V was cut back by 5 bases and J by 6 bases. From germline, CDR1 is LNHDA and CDR2 SQIVND (reference sequence). The CDR3 is made up of 16 amino acids. CDR3 sequence: CASSSGTALKYEKLFF. CDR3 nucleotide sequence: TGTGCCAGTAGTTCTGGGACAGCATTGAAGTATGAAAAACTGTTTTTT.

This rearrangement joins TRBV19 to TRBJ2-5, with D possibly being TRBD1 (6 bases). The CDR3 runs to 18 residues. From germline, CDR1 is LNHDA and CDR2 SQIVND (reference sequence). The ends were cut back, 5 bases at V and 0 bases at J, with 22 bases in the middle. The CDR3 protein is CASSVTGRINPHQETQYF. CDR3 bases: TGTGCCAGTAGTGTGACAGGCCGAATTAATCCTCACCAAGAGACCCAGTACTTC.

The CDR3 sequence: CAISDSPGWGEKLFF. The CDR3 DNA is TGTGCCATCAGTGATAGTCCGGGGTGGGGTGAAAAACTGTTTTTT. The rearrangement links TRBV10-3 to TRBJ1-4; D ambiguous. Per the germline V gene, CDR1 is ENHRY and CDR2 is SYGVKD. The CDR3 is 15 residues long. The V end lost 3 bases, the J end lost 7 bases, and 15 bases lay between the germline ends.

The V gene is TRBV4-1, the J gene TRBJ1-5; tentative D call: TRBD1 (5 bases). The CDR3 consists of 17 residues. The V and J ends lost 0 bases and 4 bases respectively, with 16 bases between them. CDR1 and CDR2 from the germline V gene are MGHRA and YSYEKL. CDR3 sequence reads: CASSQDWQGLWNQPQHF. The DNA of the CDR3 is TGCGCCAGCAGCCAAGATTGGCAGGGTTTATGGAATCAGCCCCAGCATTTT.

This rearrangement joins TRBV6-6 to TRBJ2-7; 12 positions agree with TRBD2. V shed 2 bases, J shed 2 bases, and the junction held 4 bases outside the gene matches. This CDR3 region has 16 residues. Germline CDR1 reads MNHNY; CDR2 reads SVGAGI (reference sequence). The CDR3 region has the DNA TGTGCCAGCAGTTACAAAGGACTAGCGGGAACCTACGAGCAGTACTTC. This gives the protein CASSYKGLAGTYEQYF.